The clone carrying this T cell receptor beta chain has only one observation. A much bigger clone sits one base away, suggesting this may be a read error. Joint extraction of RNA and DNA used roughly 19-33 mg of bulk tissue that was unsorted. The data belong to a study of tumor-infiltrating lymphocytes in primary liver carcinoma. Study-level information: The patients, men and women alike, were aged 30 to 69 years.

From roughly 470 ng total RNA, TCR beta cDNA was generated with a primer in the constant region. Library construction for TCR beta comprised three nested multiplex PCR rounds performed with slightly modified ARM-PCR. TCRdb processed the multiplex PCR reads anew with MiXCR; each CDR3 protein has one entry. This sample carries about 120,000 distinct CDR3 sequences, around 70% of them seen once, and the ten largest clones take about 8%. The sample taken for sequencing was tumor-adjacent normal liver tissue. The TCR originated in a woman aged 55-70 years with primary liver carcinoma and hepatitis B virus infection.

As DNA, the CDR3 is TGCGCCATCAGCGTGCAGGGGGACACTGAAGCTTTCTTT. This encodes CAISVQGDTEAFF. This chain links TRBV5-1 with TRBJ1-1; 7 nucleotides agree with TRBD1. Germline values: CDR1 SGHRS, CDR2 YFSETQ. The CDR3 covers 13 residues.